These 15 T cell receptor beta chains came from one sample sequenced in a study of blood T cell repertoires in COVID-19. Sequencing was performed with immunoSEQ multiplex PCR; in TCRdb, only in-frame clones are kept and a portion is missing. The sample consists of roughly 75,000 clones, 86% of them appearing once. Sequences were obtained from peripheral blood. Receptor source: a man aged 80 or over with COVID-19, enrolled during active disease.

This sequence joins TRBV2 and TRBJ2-1, with TRBD1 identical over 9 bases. The CDR3 runs to 15 residues. Germline V CDR1 and CDR2: SNHLY, FYNNEI. J was trimmed by 8 bases and V by 7 bases; bases with no gene match: 12. The CDR3 sequence is CASIDRDRVIDEQFF. The CDR3 region has the DNA TGTGCCAGCATCGACCGGGACAGGGTTATCGATGAGCAGTTCTTC. Full variable domain (remainder filled in from reference TRBV2 and TRBJ2-1): EPEVTQTPSHQVTQMGQEVILRCVPISNHLYFYWYRQILGQKVEFLVSFYNNEISEKSEIFDDQFSVERPDGSNFTLKIRSTKLEDSAMYFCASIDRDRVIDEQFFGPGTRLTVL.

The rearrangement uses TRBV29-1 and TRBJ2-1, with 10 positions matching TRBD2. Germline V gives CDR1 SQVTM, CDR2 ANQGSEA. V was pared by 3 bases and J by 9 bases, with 8 bases of the junction left unmatched. The CDR3 has 14 amino acids. For the CDR3, the DNA is TGCAGCGTTGATGCACTAGCGGGGTACGGTGAGCAGTTCTTC. This codes for CSVDALAGYGEQFF.

The CDR3 DNA follows: TGCGCCAGCAGCTCAGGACAGGGAGCCCCCTATGGCTACACCTTC. Translated: CASSSGQGAPYGYTF. The chain carries TRBV5-1 and TRBJ1-2; TRBD1 matches 8 bases. CDR1 is SGHRS and CDR2 is YFSETQ in the germline V gene. The ends lost 3 bases at V and 4 bases at J; junction bases unmatched: 8. The CDR3 spans 15 residues.

CDR3 sequence: CASSLREKLFF. The CDR3 coding sequence is TGTGCCAGCAGTTTGAGGGAAAAACTGTTTTTT. The chain uses TRBV28 and TRBJ1-4; D unresolved. Germline CDR1 and CDR2: MDHEN and SYDVKM. There are 11 residues in the CDR3. V shed 3 bases and J shed 8 bases, with 4 bases lying between them.

This clone was found a few times. The V and J genes are TRBV6-5 and TRBJ1-2, with D possibly TRBD1 on 6 matching bases. The germline CDR1 and CDR2 sequences are MNHEY and SVGAGI. The V end lost 5 bases, the J end lost 2 bases, and 15 bases lay between the germline ends. The CDR3 spans 15 residues. CDR3 protein: CASSPTGMKNYGYTF. CDR3 in DNA: TGTGCCAGCAGTCCCACAGGGATGAAGAACTATGGCTACACCTTC.

The rearrangement joins TRBV9 to TRBJ1-2; D not certain. Germline loops: CDR1 SGDLS, CDR2 YYNGEE. V lost 0 bases and J lost 0, with 6 bases in between. The CDR3 has 14 amino acids. Written as DNA, the CDR3 is TGTGCCAGCAGCGTAGGGGCAACTAACTATGGCTACACCTTC. Amino acid sequence: CASSVGATNYGYTF.

This clone was found a few times. The V call is TRBV6-6, the J call TRBJ2-3; 8 positions agree with TRBD1. This CDR3 has 15 amino acids. The trim removed 6 bases at V and 2 bases at J, leaving 7 bases unmatched. Germline assignment: CDR1 MNHNY and CDR2 SVGAGI (reference sequence). CDR3 sequence (DNA): TGTGCCAGCAGGGAGACAGGGGCGAACACAGATACGCAGTATTTT. Protein product: CASRETGANTDTQYF.

The chain employs TRBV9 and TRBJ1-3; a weak D match, TRBD1 (5 bases). The CDR3 length is 17 residues. Trimming pared 3 bases from V and 0 bases from J, leaving 16 bases between. Germline loops: CDR1 SGDLS, CDR2 YYNGEE. CDR3 sequence: CASSAPGGVFSGNTIYF. Here the CDR3 DNA reads TGTGCCAGCAGCGCCCCTGGGGGGGTTTTCTCTGGAAACACCATATATTTT.

For this clone: The junction and the germline gene differ at one end; a read error may be behind it. The chain carries TRBV27 and TRBJ1-6, with 8 bases fitting TRBD1. The CDR3 runs to 14 residues. CDR1 and CDR2 from the germline V gene are MNHEY and SMNVEV (reference sequence). The CDR3 loop is CASTLRQGMPPLHF. In DNA, the CDR3 is TGTGCCAGCACTTTACGACAGGGGATGCCACCCCTCCACTTT.

The V call is TRBV18, the J call TRBJ1-1, with D maybe TRBD1 (5 bases). V was pared by 2 bases and J by 0 bases, with 16 bases between. The CDR3 has 17 residues. CDR1 and CDR2 (germline): KGHSH, LQKENI. The CDR3 here is CASSPVGGEALNTEAFF. CDR3 sequence (DNA): TGTGCCAGCTCACCAGTCGGGGGGGAAGCCTTGAACACTGAAGCTTTCTTT.

V is TRBV10-2 and J is TRBJ1-2, with a tentative D call TRBD1 (6 bases). The CDR3 has 13 amino acids. Looked up from germline, CDR1 is WSHSY and CDR2 is SAAADI. Trimming left V 2 bases short and J 2 bases short, with 6 bases between. The CDR3 sequence is CASSETGNYGYTF. The CDR3 coding sequence is TGCGCCAGCAGTGAGACAGGGAACTATGGCTACACCTTC.

This chain joins TRBV6-1 and TRBJ1-6, with no clear D. This CDR3 has 16 residues. Trimming took off 5 bases at V and 6 bases at J, with 17 bases between the two ends. The germline V gene has CDR1 MNHNS and CDR2 SASEGT. The CDR3 loop reads CASSQGRVGPNSPLHF. CDR3 DNA: TGTGCCAGCAGTCAAGGGCGGGTTGGGCCTAATTCACCCCTCCACTTT.

This clone has a single count. V is TRBV9 and J is TRBJ1-4, with unresolved D. This CDR3 has 13 residues. Germline V gives CDR1 SGDLS, CDR2 YYNGEE. V lost 0 bases to trimming and J lost 6 bases, with 6 bases between them. In DNA, the CDR3 is TGTGCCAGCAGCGTAGACCGGGATGAAAAACTGTTTTTT. Its translation: CASSVDRDEKLFF.

The gene calls are TRBV27 and TRBJ2-1; TRBD2 agrees at 12 bases. Trimming took 6 bases from V and 4 from J; bases not matched to a gene: 4. The CDR3 extends over 15 amino acids. The V gene's germline CDR1 is MNHEY and CDR2 SMNVEV (reference sequence). The CDR3 coding sequence is TGTGCCAGCAGGCCGGGGACTAGCGGGTACAATGAGCAGTTCTTC. Its translation is CASRPGTSGYNEQFF.

V and J are TRBV18 and TRBJ1-2; 7 bases are a match to TRBD1. V gave up 3 bases and J gave up 0 bases; unmatched junction bases: 4. The CDR3 runs to 15 residues. The germline CDR1 and CDR2 sequences are KGHSH and LQKENI. The CDR3 DNA sequence: TGTGCCAGCTCACCGACAGGGAGAGCTAACTATGGCTACACCTTC. Protein product: CASSPTGRANYGYTF. The whole variable domain, remainder taken from reference TRBV18 and TRBJ1-2, is NAGVMQNPRHLVRRRGQEARLRCSPMKGHSHVYWYRQLPEEGLKFMVYLQKENIIDESGMPKERFSAEFPKEGPSILRIQQVVRGDSAAYFCASSPTGRANYGYTFGSGTRLTVV.